This T cell receptor (beta chain) was captured by sequencing in a study of T cell responses to AZD1222 COVID-19 vaccine. Across the whole study: Recipients boosted at about 4 weeks or about 12 weeks are pooled.

CDR1 is ENHRY and CDR2 is SYGVKD in the germline V gene. CDR3 size: 13 residues. V lost 8 bases and J lost 3; bases outside the gene matches: 6. About this clone itself: Its antigen is as yet unknown.

Study results and limitations: Increases in Spike-specific TCR breadth and depth were seen after two AZD1222 doses. Unmutated regions of variants are reportedly targeted by nearly half of spike-specific TCRs. In a largely white British group with more females than males, clonal diversity was possibly underestimated.

This table comes from immunoSEQ multiplex PCR, and its TCRdb copy is limited to in-frame clones, with some not included. Among 100,000 to 150,000 clones, roughly nine tenths were seen once, and the ten largest hold around 30%. The chain has TRBV10-3 and TRBJ1-1; 7 bases agree with TRBD1. The specimen was peripheral blood, collected on day 0 of AZD1222 vaccination. This receptor was obtained from an adult in good health. The CDR3 nucleotides read TGTGCCATCCGGACAGGCGGGGACACTGAAGCTTTCTTT. Its translation is CAIRTGGDTEAFF.